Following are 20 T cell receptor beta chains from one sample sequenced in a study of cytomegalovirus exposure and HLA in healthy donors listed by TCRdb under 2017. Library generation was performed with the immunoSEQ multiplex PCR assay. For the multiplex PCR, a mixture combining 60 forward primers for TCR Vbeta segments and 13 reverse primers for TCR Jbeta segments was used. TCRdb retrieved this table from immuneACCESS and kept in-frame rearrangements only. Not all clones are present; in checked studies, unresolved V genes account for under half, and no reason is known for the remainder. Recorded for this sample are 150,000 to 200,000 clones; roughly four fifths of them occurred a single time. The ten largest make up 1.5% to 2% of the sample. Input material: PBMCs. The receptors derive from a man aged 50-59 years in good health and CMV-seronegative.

CDR3 loop: CASRADSPRAFF. CDR3 coding DNA: TGTGCCAGCCGGGCGGACAGTCCTCGAGCTTTCTTT. The J gene is TRBJ1-1, the V gene TRBV6-6; a weak D match, TRBD1 (6 bases). Germline values: CDR1 MNHNY, CDR2 SVGAGI (reference sequence). Trimming took 8 bases from V and 10 from J, leaving 17 bases between them. The CDR3 totals 12 residues.

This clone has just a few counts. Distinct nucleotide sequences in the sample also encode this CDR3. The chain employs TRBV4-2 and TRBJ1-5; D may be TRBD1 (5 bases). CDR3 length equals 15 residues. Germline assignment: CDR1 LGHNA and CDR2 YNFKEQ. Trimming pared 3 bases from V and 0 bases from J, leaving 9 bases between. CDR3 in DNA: TGTGCCAGCAGCCAGGGGCGTAATAGCAATCAGCCCCAGCATTTT. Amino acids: CASSQGRNSNQPQHF.

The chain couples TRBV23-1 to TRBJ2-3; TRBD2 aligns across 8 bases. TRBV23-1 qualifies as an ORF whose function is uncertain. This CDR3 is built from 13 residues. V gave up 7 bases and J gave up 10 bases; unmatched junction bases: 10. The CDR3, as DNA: TGCGCCAGCACCCACGGGAGGGCCTTTGCGCAGTATTTT. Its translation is CASTHGRAFAQYF.

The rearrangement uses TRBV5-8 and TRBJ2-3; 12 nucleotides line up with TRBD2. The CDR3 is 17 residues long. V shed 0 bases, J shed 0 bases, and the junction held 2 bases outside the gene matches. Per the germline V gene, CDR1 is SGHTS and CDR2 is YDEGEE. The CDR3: CASSLGTSGASTDTQYF. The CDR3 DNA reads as TGTGCCAGCAGCTTGGGGACTAGCGGGGCTAGCACAGATACGCAGTATTTT.

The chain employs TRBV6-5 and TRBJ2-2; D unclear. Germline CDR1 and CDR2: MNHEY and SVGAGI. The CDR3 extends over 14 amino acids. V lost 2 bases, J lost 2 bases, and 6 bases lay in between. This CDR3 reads CASSYLANTGELFF. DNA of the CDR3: TGTGCCAGCAGTTACCTGGCTAACACCGGGGAGCTGTTTTTT.

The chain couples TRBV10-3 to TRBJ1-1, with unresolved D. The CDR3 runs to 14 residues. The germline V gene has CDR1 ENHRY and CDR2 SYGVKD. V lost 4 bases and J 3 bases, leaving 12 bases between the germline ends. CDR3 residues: CAISGGQLDTEAFF. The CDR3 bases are TGTGCCATCAGTGGTGGGCAGTTGGACACTGAAGCTTTCTTT.

CDR3 sequence (DNA): TGTGCCAGCAGCCGGGGACTAGCGCTAAGCACAGATACGCAGTATTTT. Encoded protein: CASSRGLALSTDTQYF. The rearrangement links TRBV4-2 to TRBJ2-3; TRBD2 aligns across 10 bases. This CDR3 comprises 16 residues. Trimming at V came to 4 bases and at J to 0 bases, leaving 4 bases not matched to a gene. Per germline, CDR1 LGHNA and CDR2 YNFKEQ.

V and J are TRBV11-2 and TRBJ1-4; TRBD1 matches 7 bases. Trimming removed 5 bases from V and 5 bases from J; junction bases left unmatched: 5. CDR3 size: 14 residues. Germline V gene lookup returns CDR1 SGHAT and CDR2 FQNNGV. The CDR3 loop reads CASSVDRRNEKLFF. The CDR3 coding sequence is TGTGCCAGCAGCGTGGACAGGAGGAATGAAAAACTGTTTTTT. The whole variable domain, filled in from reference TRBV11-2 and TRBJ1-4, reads EAGVAQSPRYKIIEKRQSVAFWCNPISGHATLYWYQQILGQGPKLLIQFQNNGVVDDSQLPKDRFSAERLKGVDSTLKIQPAKLEDSAVYLCASSVDRRNEKLFFGSGTQLSVL.

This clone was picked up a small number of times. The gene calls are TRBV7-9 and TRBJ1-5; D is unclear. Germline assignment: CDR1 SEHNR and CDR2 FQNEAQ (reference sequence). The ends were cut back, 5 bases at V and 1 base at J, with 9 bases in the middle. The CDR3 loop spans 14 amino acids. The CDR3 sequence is CASSLPGSNQPQHF. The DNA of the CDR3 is TGTGCCAGCAGCCTTCCGGGGAGCAATCAGCCCCAGCATTTT.

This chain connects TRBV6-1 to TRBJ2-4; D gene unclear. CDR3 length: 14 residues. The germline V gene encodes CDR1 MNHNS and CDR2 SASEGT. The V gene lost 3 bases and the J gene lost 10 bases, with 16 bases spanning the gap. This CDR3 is CASSEIVPIGIQYF. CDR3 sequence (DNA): TGTGCCAGCAGTGAGATAGTGCCGATCGGGATTCAGTACTTC.

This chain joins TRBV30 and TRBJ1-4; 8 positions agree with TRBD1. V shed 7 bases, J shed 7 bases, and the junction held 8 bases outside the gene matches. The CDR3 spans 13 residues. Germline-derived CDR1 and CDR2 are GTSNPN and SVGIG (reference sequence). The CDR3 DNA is TGTGCCTCGAGCAGGGGGCCTCTTGAAAAACTGTTTTTT. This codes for CASSRGPLEKLFF.

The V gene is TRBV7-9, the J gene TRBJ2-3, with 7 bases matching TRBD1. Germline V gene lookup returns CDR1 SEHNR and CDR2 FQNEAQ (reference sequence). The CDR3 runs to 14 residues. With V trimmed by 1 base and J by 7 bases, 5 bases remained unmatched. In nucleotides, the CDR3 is TGTGCCAGCAGCTTAGATAGGGGGCGAAATACGCAGTATTTT. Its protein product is CASSLDRGRNTQYF.

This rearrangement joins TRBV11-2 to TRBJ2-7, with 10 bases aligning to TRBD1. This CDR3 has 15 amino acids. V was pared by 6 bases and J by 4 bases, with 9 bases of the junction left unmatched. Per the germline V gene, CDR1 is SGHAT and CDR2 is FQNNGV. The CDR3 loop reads CASRRPGQGFYEQYF. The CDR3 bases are TGTGCCAGCAGACGGCCGGGACAGGGGTTTTACGAGCAGTACTTC.

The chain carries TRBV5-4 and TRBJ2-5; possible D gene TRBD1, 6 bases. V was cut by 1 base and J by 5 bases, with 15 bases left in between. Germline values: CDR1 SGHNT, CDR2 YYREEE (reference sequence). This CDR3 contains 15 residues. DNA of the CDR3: TGTGCCAGCAGCTTGCGGGCCAGGGGAAGGGAGACCCAGTACTTC. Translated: CASSLRARGRETQYF. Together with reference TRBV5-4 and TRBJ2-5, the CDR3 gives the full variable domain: ETGVTQSPTHLIKTRGQQVTLRCSSQSGHNTVSWYQQALGQGPQFIFQYYREEENGRGNFPPRFSGLQFPNYSSELNVNALELDDSALYLCASSLRARGRETQYFGPGTRLLVL.

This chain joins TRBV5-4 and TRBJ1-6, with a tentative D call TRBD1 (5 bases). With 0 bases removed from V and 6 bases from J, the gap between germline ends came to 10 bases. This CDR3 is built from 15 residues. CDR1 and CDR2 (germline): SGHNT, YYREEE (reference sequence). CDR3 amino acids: CASSLVGHSNSPLHF. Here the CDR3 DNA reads TGTGCCAGCAGCTTGGTTGGACACAGTAATTCACCCCTCCACTTT.

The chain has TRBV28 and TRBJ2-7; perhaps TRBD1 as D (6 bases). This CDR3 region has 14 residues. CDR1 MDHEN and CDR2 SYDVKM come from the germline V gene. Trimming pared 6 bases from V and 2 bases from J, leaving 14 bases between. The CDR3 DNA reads TGTGCCAGCAGGTTAGCCGACAGGACCTACGAGCAGTACTTC. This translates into CASRLADRTYEQYF.

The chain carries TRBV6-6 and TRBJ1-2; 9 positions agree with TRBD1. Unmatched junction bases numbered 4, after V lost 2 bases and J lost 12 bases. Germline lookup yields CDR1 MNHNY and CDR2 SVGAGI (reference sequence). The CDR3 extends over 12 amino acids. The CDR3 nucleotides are TGTGCCAGCAGTTACGTACAGGGGGCAGACACCTTC. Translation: CASSYVQGADTF.

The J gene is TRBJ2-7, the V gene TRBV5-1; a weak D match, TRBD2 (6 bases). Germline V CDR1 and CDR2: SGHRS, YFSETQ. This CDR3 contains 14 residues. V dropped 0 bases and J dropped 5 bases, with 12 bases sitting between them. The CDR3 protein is CASSLAGRTNEQYF. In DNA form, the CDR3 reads TGCGCCAGCAGCTTGGCAGGGAGGACAAACGAGCAGTACTTC.

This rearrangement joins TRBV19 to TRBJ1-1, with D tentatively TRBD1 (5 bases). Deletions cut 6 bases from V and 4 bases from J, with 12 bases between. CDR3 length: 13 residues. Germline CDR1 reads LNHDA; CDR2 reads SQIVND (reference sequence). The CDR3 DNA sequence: TGTGCCAGTAGCAACCAGGGATTCACTGAAGCTTTCTTT. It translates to CASSNQGFTEAFF.

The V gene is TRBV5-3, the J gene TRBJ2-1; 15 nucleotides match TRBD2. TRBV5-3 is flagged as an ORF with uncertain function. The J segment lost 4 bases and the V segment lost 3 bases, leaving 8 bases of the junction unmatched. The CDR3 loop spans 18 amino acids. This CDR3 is CARSYIGTSGRTYNEQFF. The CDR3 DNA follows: TGTGCCAGAAGCTATATAGGGACTAGCGGGAGGACGTACAATGAGCAGTTCTTC.